The 18 T cell receptor beta chains presented below share a single source sample, sequenced in a study of cytomegalovirus exposure and HLA in healthy donors. PCR involved 60 Vbeta and 13 Jbeta primers. Using immunoSEQ multiplex PCR, the repertoire was profiled, and TCRdb retains in-frame clones only, with some absent. The table lists about 160,000 clones, roughly three quarters of them singletons. Sequencing was done on a sample of PBMCs. The source of these receptors is a woman aged 40 to 50 in good health and CMV-seropositive.

The rearrangement uses TRBV5-1 and TRBJ2-1, with a tentative D call TRBD2 (6 bases). This CDR3 spans 14 amino acids. Per the germline V gene, CDR1 is SGHRS and CDR2 is YFSETQ. Trimming shortened V by 2 bases and J by 9 bases, and 15 bases separated the two germline ends. The CDR3 loop is CASSFGSGVSEQFF. CDR3 DNA: TGCGCCAGCAGCTTTGGGTCGGGGGTCAGTGAGCAGTTCTTC.

This clone appeared once. V gene TRBV6-1 combines with J gene TRBJ1-2; D remains unclear. Trimming pared 3 bases from V and 8 bases from J, leaving 16 bases between. CDR3 length equals 14 residues. Germline V CDR1 and CDR2: MNHNS, SASEGT. CDR3 residues: CASSEQQDSVGYTF. The CDR3 DNA is TGTGCCAGCAGTGAGCAACAAGATTCTGTGGGCTACACCTTC.

The genes are TRBV7-3 and TRBJ1-1; D uncertain. V lost 6 bases and J lost 0, with 11 bases in between. Germline values: CDR1 SGHTA, CDR2 FQGTGA. The length of the CDR3 is 14 residues. In nucleotides, the CDR3 is TGTGCCAGCAGATCCGACACAGTGAACACTGAAGCTTTCTTT. Its translation is CASRSDTVNTEAFF.

CDR3 coding DNA: TGCGCCAGCATCAAGGGGGCGGGCAATCAGCCCCAGCATTTT. This encodes CASIKGAGNQPQHF. The chain links TRBV10-1 to TRBJ1-5; 7 nucleotides agree with TRBD1. Germline loops: CDR1 WNHNN, CDR2 SYGVQD (reference sequence). This CDR3 contains 14 residues. V was pared by 7 bases and J by 2 bases, with 5 bases of the junction left unmatched.

This clone showed up just once. Germline is not matched at one junction end, which may reflect a read error. CDR3 amino acids: CSSSFGGRSYNSPLHF. For the CDR3, the DNA is TGTTCCAGCAGCTTTGGGGGGAGGTCCTATAATTCACCCCTCCACTTT. The V gene is TRBV7-9, the J gene TRBJ1-6; possibly TRBD1 for D (5 bases). The length of the CDR3 is 16 residues. The V gene's germline CDR1 is SEHNR and CDR2 FQNEAQ (reference sequence).

The rearrangement joins TRBV5-6 to TRBJ2-1, with D tentatively TRBD2 (6 bases). The V and J ends lost 1 base and 10 bases respectively, with 21 bases between them. Germline V CDR1 and CDR2: SGHDT, YYEEEE. This CDR3 region has 16 residues. The CDR3 spells CASSLLPGTPVKEQFF. The CDR3 DNA reads as TGTGCCAGCAGCTTGTTACCCGGGACTCCAGTGAAAGAGCAGTTCTTC.

The rearrangement joins TRBV2 to TRBJ1-2; unclear D gene. V was cut by 5 bases and J by 0 bases, with 16 bases left in between. The CDR3 loop spans 16 amino acids. CDR1 and CDR2 (germline): SNHLY, FYNNEI. The CDR3 DNA reads TGTGCCAGCAGTTACTCAAGGACTGCCGCTAACTATGGCTACACCTTC. It encodes CASSYSRTAANYGYTF.

The rearrangement joins TRBV11-3 to TRBJ2-5; 8 positions agree with TRBD2. V was clipped by 5 bases and J by 2 bases; unmatched bases: 10. CDR3 length: 16 residues. Germline CDR1 reads SGHNT; CDR2 reads YENEEA. CDR3 amino acids: CASSQGAGGGQETQYF. The CDR3 DNA reads as TGTGCCAGCAGCCAGGGTGCAGGCGGGGGGCAAGAGACCCAGTACTTC.

The rearrangement joins TRBV11-3 to TRBJ2-1, with unresolved D. Deletions cut 0 bases from V and 9 bases from J, with 15 bases between. The CDR3 is 15 residues long. In germline, CDR1 is SGHNT, CDR2 YENEEA. CDR3 residues: CASSLDRSGGGEQFF. CDR3 nucleotides: TGTGCCAGCAGCTTAGATCGATCCGGCGGTGGTGAGCAGTTCTTC.

V gene TRBV30 combines with J gene TRBJ2-1; D might be TRBD2 (5 bases). The CDR3 has 15 residues. V lost 3 bases and J 4 bases, leaving 16 bases between the germline ends. CDR1 and CDR2 (germline): GTSNPN, SVGIG (reference sequence). The CDR3 bases are TGTGCCTGGAGGGGTAGCGCCTACGCGTACAATGAGCAGTTCTTC. Residues: CAWRGSAYAYNEQFF.

This clone was observed a few times. V is TRBV28 and J is TRBJ2-7, with TRBD2 matching over 9 bases. Germline CDR1 and CDR2: MDHEN and SYDVKM. The CDR3 consists of 14 residues. The V segment lost 5 bases and the J segment 6 bases; nucleotides outside the gene matches: 8. The CDR3 region is CASSQAGGGSEQYF. Written as DNA, the CDR3 is TGTGCCAGCAGTCAAGCGGGGGGTGGATCCGAGCAGTACTTC.

The chain has TRBV28 and TRBJ1-1; the D is unclear. From germline, CDR1 is MDHEN and CDR2 SYDVKM. Trimming shortened V by 2 bases and J by 4 bases, and 11 bases separated the two germline ends. This CDR3 comprises 14 residues. CDR3 nucleotide sequence: TGTGCCAGCAGTTTACCGGGGAAGTCCACTGAAGCTTTCTTT. Encoded protein: CASSLPGKSTEAFF.

The V and J genes are TRBV30 and TRBJ1-6; 9 bases line up with TRBD1. Germline lookup yields CDR1 GTSNPN and CDR2 SVGIG (reference sequence). This CDR3 comprises 14 residues. The junction had 7 bases not matched to a gene; V was cut back by 3 bases and J by 10 bases. CDR3 residues: CAWSAGQGGSPLHF. The CDR3 nucleotides are TGTGCCTGGAGCGCGGGACAGGGAGGCTCACCCCTCCACTTT.

This chain connects TRBV6-1 to TRBJ2-2; 9 nucleotides match TRBD1. Germline V CDR1 and CDR2: MNHNS, SASEGT. The ends lost 6 bases at V and 7 bases at J; junction bases unmatched: 3. CDR3 length: 13 amino acids. CDR3 DNA sequence: TGTGCCAGCAGGGACAGGGGAAGCGGGGAGCTGTTTTTT. This translates into CASRDRGSGELFF.

The rearrangement uses TRBV5-1 and TRBJ2-7; D possibly corresponds to TRBD2 (6 bases). Trimming removed 4 bases from V and 0 bases from J, with 14 bases in between. Germline V gene lookup returns CDR1 SGHRS and CDR2 YFSETQ. CDR3 size: 15 residues. The DNA for the CDR3 is TGCGCCAGCAGCCCCGGGACTTACAGCTCCTACGAGCAGTACTTC. Encoded protein: CASSPGTYSSYEQYF.

The genes are TRBV30 and TRBJ1-2, with D possibly matching TRBD1 (5 bases). From germline, CDR1 is GTSNPN and CDR2 SVGIG (reference sequence). The V and J ends lost 3 bases and 3 bases respectively, with 23 bases between them. This CDR3 spans 17 amino acids. Here the CDR3 DNA reads TGTGCCTGGAGGGCGGGACCGCGTTTTACCGCACACTATGGCTACACCTTC. Encoded protein: CAWRAGPRFTAHYGYTF.

The gene calls are TRBV2 and TRBJ2-7, with 7 nucleotides matching TRBD2. The V gene's germline CDR1 is SNHLY and CDR2 FYNNEI. The CDR3 contains 13 residues. Trimming took 8 bases from V and 3 from J; bases not matched to a gene: 7. CDR3 region: CASAAGGGYEQYF. The CDR3 DNA reads TGTGCCAGCGCGGCAGGCGGGGGCTACGAGCAGTACTTC.

The chain links TRBV30 to TRBJ1-2; D remains unclear. Per the germline V gene, CDR1 is GTSNPN and CDR2 is SVGIG (reference sequence). Trimming cost V 1 base and J 8 bases, with 8 bases left between them. The CDR3 has 11 amino acids. This CDR3 reads CAWSGSRGYTF. The CDR3 region has the DNA TGTGCCTGGAGTGGCTCTAGGGGCTACACCTTC.